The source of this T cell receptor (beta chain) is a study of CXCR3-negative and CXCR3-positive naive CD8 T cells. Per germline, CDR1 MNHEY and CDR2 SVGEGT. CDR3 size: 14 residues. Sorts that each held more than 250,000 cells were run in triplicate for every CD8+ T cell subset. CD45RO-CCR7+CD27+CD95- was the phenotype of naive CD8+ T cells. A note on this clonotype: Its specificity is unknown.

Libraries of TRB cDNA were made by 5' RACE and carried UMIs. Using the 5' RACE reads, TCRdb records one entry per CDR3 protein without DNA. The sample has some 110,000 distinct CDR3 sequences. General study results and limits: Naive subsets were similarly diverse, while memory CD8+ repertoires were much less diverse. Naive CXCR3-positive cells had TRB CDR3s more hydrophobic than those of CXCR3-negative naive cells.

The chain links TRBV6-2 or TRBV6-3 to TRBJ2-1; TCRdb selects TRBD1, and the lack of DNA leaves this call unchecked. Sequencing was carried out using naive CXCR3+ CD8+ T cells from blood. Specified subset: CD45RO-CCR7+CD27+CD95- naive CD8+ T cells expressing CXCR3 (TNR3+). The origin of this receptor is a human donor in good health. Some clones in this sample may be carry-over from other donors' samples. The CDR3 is CASTDPNRYNEQFF.